The next 17 T cell receptor beta chains were all read from a single sample in a study of blood T cell repertoires in COVID-19. Profiled with immunoSEQ multiplex PCR; TCRdb holds only in-frame clones, not every one. There are around 100,000 clones in the sample; 85% occur only once, and 3% to 3.5% lies in the top ten. The sample was peripheral blood. Receptor source: a man aged 35-49 years with acute or convalescent COVID-19.

This chain joins TRBV24-1 and TRBJ1-2; possibly TRBD1 for D (6 bases). The V and J ends lost 7 bases and 4 bases respectively, with 18 bases between them. The CDR3 consists of 15 residues. Germline lookup yields CDR1 KGHDR and CDR2 SFDVKD. The CDR3 sequence is CATSQGTGTSYGYTF. DNA for the CDR3: TGTGCCACCAGCCAAGGGACCGGGACATCCTATGGCTACACCTTC.

The genes are TRBV21-1 and TRBJ1-2; the listed D gene, TRBD1, was not tested against the DNA. TRBV21-1 is an annotated pseudogene. The CDR3 runs 14 residues. The CDR3 protein is CASSIKDRGQGYTF. Written as DNA, the CDR3 is TGTGCCAGCAGCATAAAAGACAGGGGGCAGGGCTACACCTTC.

The chain joins TRBV7-3 to TRBJ1-2; D is unresolved. The CDR3 totals 13 residues. V was pared by 2 bases and J by 1 base, with 5 bases between. Germline CDR1 SGHTA, CDR2 FQGTGA. CDR3 sequence: CASSLSSNYGYTF. The DNA of the CDR3 is TGTGCCAGCAGCTTATCCAGTAACTATGGCTACACCTTC.

V is TRBV29-1 and J is TRBJ2-2; D is perhaps TRBD2 (5 bases). Germline loops: CDR1 SQVTM, CDR2 ANQGSEA. V was clipped by 0 bases and J by 1 base, with 9 bases between them. This CDR3 has 15 amino acids. The CDR3: CSVEDPRENTGELFF. CDR3 coding DNA: TGCAGCGTTGAAGACCCCCGGGAGAACACCGGGGAGCTGTTTTTT.

The chain has TRBV6-6 and TRBJ1-5; perhaps TRBD1 as D (5 bases). Looked up from germline, CDR1 is MNHNY and CDR2 is SVGAGI (reference sequence). V lost 4 bases to trimming and J lost 2 bases, with 15 bases between them. The CDR3 contains 16 residues. The CDR3 DNA sequence: TGTGCCAGCAGTTCTGACAGAATACGGGGCAATCAGCCCCAGCATTTT. It codes for CASSSDRIRGNQPQHF.

The table lists this clone with a count of one. The chain joins TRBV7-9 to TRBJ2-5; 12 bases line up with TRBD2. The CDR3 length is 16 residues. Germline CDR1 is SEHNR and CDR2 is FQNEAQ (reference sequence). J lost 4 bases, V lost 5 bases, and 8 bases had no gene match. The CDR3 loop is CASSPTSGGSRETQYF. The CDR3 DNA reads as TGTGCCAGCAGCCCGACTAGCGGGGGATCCCGAGAGACCCAGTACTTC.

The V gene is TRBV6-5, the J gene TRBJ1-3, with 7 bases lining up with TRBD1. The V and J ends lost 6 bases and 0 bases, in that order; junction bases with no gene match: 5. Germline lookup yields CDR1 MNHEY and CDR2 SVGAGI. The CDR3 contains 15 residues. CDR3 sequence: CASRRDRDSGNTIYF. The CDR3 DNA follows: TGTGCCAGCAGACGGGACAGAGACTCTGGAAACACCATATATTTT.

The CDR3: CASSNLFRDNTDTQYF. The CDR3 DNA reads TGTGCCAGCAGCAACCTCTTCCGGGACAACACAGATACGCAGTATTTT. J is TRBJ2-3 and V is TRBV5-5; perhaps TRBD1 as D (6 bases). The germline V gene has CDR1 SGHKS and CDR2 YYEKEE (reference sequence). The CDR3 has 16 residues. The V end was cut by 4 bases, the J end by 2 bases, with 17 bases between.

This chain joins TRBV11-3 and TRBJ2-2, with 7 bases fitting TRBD1. The CDR3 is 15 residues long. In germline, CDR1 is SGHNT, CDR2 YENEEA. The V gene end was trimmed by 4 bases and the J gene end by 4 bases; junction bases not matched to a gene: 6. In nucleotides, the CDR3 is TGTGCCAGCAGCTACAGGGGAACGGGCACCGGGGAGCTGTTTTTT. It yields the protein CASSYRGTGTGELFF.

The V gene is TRBV11-2, the J gene TRBJ2-3, with 11 bases identical to TRBD2. CDR1 SGHAT and CDR2 FQNNGV come from the germline V gene. J was trimmed by 6 bases and V by 6 bases; bases with no gene match: 5. The CDR3 totals 14 residues. The CDR3 reads CASRGGTSGDTQYF. The DNA of the CDR3 is TGTGCCAGCAGGGGAGGGACTAGCGGCGATACGCAGTATTTT.

The chain employs TRBV18 and TRBJ1-1; possible D gene TRBD1, 5 bases. The CDR3 has 14 residues. Germline V lookup: CDR1 KGHSH, CDR2 LQKENI. V was clipped by 4 bases and J by 3 bases, with 12 bases between them. The CDR3 region is CASSQLSGDTEAFF. CDR3 DNA sequence: TGTGCCAGCTCACAGTTGTCGGGGGACACTGAAGCTTTCTTT. The full variable domain, its missing parts supplied by reference TRBV18 and TRBJ1-1, is NAGVMQNPRHLVRRRGQEARLRCSPMKGHSHVYWYRQLPEEGLKFMVYLQKENIIDESGMPKERFSAEFPKEGPSILRIQQVVRGDSAAYFCASSQLSGDTEAFFGQGTRLTVV.

This chain links TRBV27 with TRBJ2-3; 7 bases are shared with TRBD2. Germline assignment: CDR1 MNHEY and CDR2 SMNVEV (reference sequence). The CDR3 totals 14 residues. The V segment lost 6 bases and the J segment 5 bases; nucleotides outside the gene matches: 8. CDR3 amino acids: CASRRGRGRDTQYF. CDR3 in DNA: TGTGCCAGCAGGCGGGGGAGAGGTAGAGATACGCAGTATTTT.

The chain joins TRBV6-5 to TRBJ1-2; D is ambiguous. The CDR3 covers 15 residues. V gave up 6 bases and J gave up 0 bases, with 14 bases separating them. CDR1 and CDR2 from the germline V gene are MNHEY and SVGAGI. This chain's CDR3 is CASSPSFTTNYGYTF. The CDR3 bases are TGTGCCAGCAGCCCCTCGTTTACAACTAACTATGGCTACACCTTC.

The table lists this clone with a count of one. The chain employs TRBV5-6 and TRBJ2-7; 9 bases are a match to TRBD1. V lost 2 bases and J lost 4; bases outside the gene matches: 4. The CDR3 consists of 14 residues. From germline, CDR1 is SGHDT and CDR2 YYEEEE. As DNA, the CDR3 is TGTGCCAGCAGCTTCGGACAGGGGACGTACGAGCAGTACTTC. This translates into CASSFGQGTYEQYF. Filled out from reference TRBV5-6 and TRBJ2-7, the complete variable domain reads DAGVTQSPTHLIKTRGQQVTLRCSPKSGHDTVSWYQQALGQGPQFIFQYYEEEERQRGNFPDRFSGHQFPNYSSELNVNALLLGDSALYLCASSFGQGTYEQYFGPGTRLTVT.

The rearrangement links TRBV6-5 to TRBJ1-2, with 7 nucleotides matching TRBD1. Germline CDR1 reads MNHEY; CDR2 reads SVGAGI. This CDR3 spans 14 amino acids. The junction had 5 bases not matched to a gene; V was cut back by 2 bases and J by 5 bases. DNA of the CDR3: TGTGCCAGCAGTTACGACAGGGTCGGATATGGCTACACCTTC. It yields the protein CASSYDRVGYGYTF.

The chain combines TRBV6-5 with TRBJ2-1, with 9 bases lining up with TRBD2. After removal of 6 bases from V and 12 bases from J, the junction contained 15 bases not matched to a gene. Per the germline V gene, CDR1 is MNHEY and CDR2 is SVGAGI. This CDR3 contains 15 residues. The chain's CDR3 is CASRLKEAGGLWQFF. The CDR3 DNA sequence: TGTGCCAGCAGACTTAAAGAGGCGGGGGGGCTTTGGCAGTTCTTC.

The genes are TRBV24-1 and TRBJ2-1; D unresolved. This CDR3 spans 13 amino acids. Trimming stripped 6 bases from V and 5 bases from J, with 10 bases between. Germline V gene sequence: CDR1 KGHDR, CDR2 SFDVKD. The CDR3 coding sequence is TGTGCCACCAGTCAAGGCCGGGACAATGAGCAGTTCTTC. Translating gives CATSQGRDNEQFF.